This TCR beta chain was retrieved from a study of cytomegalovirus exposure and HLA in healthy donors. The method was immunoSEQ multiplex PCR; TCRdb's version includes in-frame clones alone and lacks a portion of them. The profile covers 150,000 to 200,000 clones, with around 80% appearing a single time and around 1.2% taken by the ten largest. The germline V gene encodes CDR1 SGHNT and CDR2 YYREEE (reference sequence). Trimming took off 4 bases at V and 8 bases at J, with 11 bases between the two ends. This CDR3 comprises 12 residues. The TCR sequence derives from a woman between 25 and 40 years old in good health and CMV-seronegative. The chain has TRBV5-4 and TRBJ2-3; possible D gene TRBD2, 5 bases. Sequenced material: PBMCs. The CDR3 loop reads CASSLSAGTQYF. CDR3 bases: TGTGCCAGCAGCCTCTCGGCGGGTACGCAGTATTTT.